This T cell receptor beta chain originates from a study of Tregs in tolerant kidney transplant recipients. Assay: immunoSEQ multiplex PCR; the TCRdb copy retains only in-frame clones and omits some. The table lists 50,000 or so clones. Germline assignment: CDR1 LNHDA and CDR2 SQIVND (reference sequence). This CDR3 region has 15 residues. J lost 3 bases, V lost 5 bases, and 6 bases had no gene match. Concerning this clone: Its specificity is unknown. The read ends 3 residues shy of where the CDR3 ends; the end is completed using the germline J gene.

Unstimulated Tregs (CD4+CD25+CD127-) and CD4+CD25- non-Tregs were sorted from PBMCs. Overall study findings and caveats: Antigen-driven expansion was suggested because donor-specific Tregs expanded more than all Tregs in tolerant patients. No direct test of biological reproducibility was done here. Some patients' samples used different primers over time, so nucleotide sequences weren't comparable.

The source was CD4+ T cells from blood, collected before the transplant. The genes are TRBV19 and TRBJ1-4; 7 bases agree with TRBD1. This sequence was found in a human donor who received a combined kidney and bone marrow transplant. Incomplete CDR3 DNA: TGTGCCAGTAGTCTAACGACAGGGCCTAATGAAAAA. Amino acid sequence: CASSLTTGPNEK. The entire CDR3 reads CASSLTTGPNEKLFF.